Described below is a single T cell receptor beta chain sequence and its context. What it binds is not known. Produced via immunoSEQ multiplex PCR; TCRdb's table is partial and in-frame only. The table has around 95,000 clones, roughly 87% seen once. The data stem from a study of graft-versus-host responses after intestinal transplantation. Turning to the study itself: Grafts that recipients had were multivisceral, liver-intestinal, or isolated intestinal transplants. Tacrolimus and steroids were given for 3 to 4 years to all recipients after anti-thymocyte globulin induction. Findings and caveats of the study: Recipient bone marrow held GvH clones, some seen earlier in ileum or blood.

The CDR3 length is 14 residues. The germline V and J ends were trimmed by 5 bases and 0 bases, with 8 bases remaining between them. The V gene's germline CDR1 is SEHNR and CDR2 FQNEAQ (reference sequence). Sequenced material: unstimulated CD4+ T cells sorted from spleen or lymph node cells, taken before transplant. This clonotype was sampled from a human donor who was the organ donor for an intestinal transplant. V and J are TRBV7-9 and TRBJ2-4, with D unresolved. CDR3 sequence reads: CASSPLIAKNIQYF. The CDR3 DNA reads as TGTGCCAGCAGCCCATTAATAGCCAAAAACATTCAGTACTTC. Filled out from reference TRBV7-9 and TRBJ2-4, the complete variable domain reads DTGVSQNPRHKITKRGQNVTFRCDPISEHNRLYWYRQTLGQGPEFLTYFQNEAQLEKSRLLSDRFSAERPKGSFSTLEIQRTEQGDSAMYLCASSPLIAKNIQYFGAGTRLSVL.